This T cell receptor (beta chain) was sequenced during a study of CXCR3-negative and CXCR3-positive naive CD8 T cells (dated by TCRdb to the late 2010s). Regarding the study in general: In total, 110 million to 150 million TRB reads were obtained, corresponding to roughly 1.5 +/- 0.3 million reads per library. Data from 11 donors, pooled across two independent experiments, went into the diversity and physicochemical repertoire analyses. TRBV-TRBJ cluster analysis included naive subsets from about five donors and memory cells from 3 donors. Overall results and qualifications from the work: Within the same donor, TRBV-TRBJ usage looked similar between naive CXCR3-negative and CXCR3-positive cells, but memory cells had distinct patterns. Comparably high repertoire diversity was found in both naive subsets, whereas much lower repertoire diversity was found in memory CD8+ T cells. CXCR3 expression partially decreased after cryopreservation, so most assays used freshly isolated PBMCs. Compared with CXCR3-negative naive cells, CXCR3-positive naive cells had TRB CDR3s with higher hydrophobicity (lower Kidera factor 4), lower energy, and higher strength and volume indices. Because surface CD5, which is linked to self-reactivity in mice, was comparable between the naive subsets, TCR interaction strength was also inferred from the physicochemical properties of TRB CDR3s.

Reads for this sample came from a NextSeq 550. The Human TCR Profiling Kit (MiLaboratory) was used to prepare UMI-labeled 5' RACE TRB cDNA libraries. cDNA synthesis used the entire amount of extracted RNA, and PCR amplification then used the entire amount of cDNA produced. Libraries were prepared in parallel with an identical number of PCR cycles. Per the authors' processing: With a requirement of at least two reads per UMI, MIGEC and MiXCR extracted about 53,000 +/- 9,400 unique UMI-labeled TRB cDNA molecules per library. On average, approximately 40,000 +/- 10,000 functional in-frame TRB CDR3 nucleotide clonotypes lacking stop codons were found per library. Diversity metrics, including normalized Shannon-Wiener and Chao1, were computed in VDJtools after downsampling to 5000 UMI-labeled TRB molecules per sample. For the central five CDR3 residues, VDJtools calculated physicochemical properties weighted by clonotype size, namely interaction energy, strength, volume and Kidera factor 4. Each CDR3 protein sequence appears as one entry after TCRdb reprocessed the reads, and no DNA is included. V and J calls and clone size were set by TCRdb, not the authors. The sample table records tens of thousands of distinct CDR3 sequences. The ten largest make up 0.9% to 1.2% of the sample.

A remark on this clonotype: It has no known antigen specificity.

Per the germline V gene (reference sequence), LNHDA is the CDR1 and SQIVND is the CDR2. The CDR3 holds 14 amino acids from the cysteine to the phenylalanine. No DNA was logged. For every CD8+ T cell subset, approximately 300,000 cells were flow-sorted straight into RLT lysis buffer, and each subset was sorted in triplicate. Naive CD8+ T cells were defined stringently as CD45RO-CCR7+CD27+CD95- to exclude memory contaminants. Using standard density gradient centrifugation, peripheral blood mononuclear cells were isolated from buffy coats. A FACSAria III was used to flow-sort naive CD8+ T cells into CXCR3-negative and CXCR3-positive populations. An RNeasy Mini Kit was used to extract total RNA from the sorted cells.

The chain is assembled from TRBV19 and TRBJ1-1; the TRBD1 assignment by TCRdb is unverifiable without DNA. This TCR derives from a human donor in good health. Some clones in this sample may be carry-over from other donors' samples. Sequenced material: naive CXCR3- CD8+ T cells from blood. The cell subset or site label, read with the paper, signifies: CD45RO-CCR7+CD27+CD95- naive CD8+ T cells lacking CXCR3 (TNR3-). The CDR3 loop reads CASKYRGTRTEAFF.